This T cell receptor beta chain was sequenced for a study of T cells in Graves' hyperthyroidism and ophthalmopathy. Background on the study: The authors collected peripheral blood at initial diagnosis, before any treatment. Notes on the study in general: For ophthalmopathy, model prediction preceded onset by a median about 6.2 months.

This clonotype was counted many times. Its matching antigen is unknown. The CDR3 consists of 14 residues. V lost 0 bases and J lost 1, with 10 bases in between. Germline CDR1 reads DFQATT; CDR2 reads SNEGSKA (reference sequence). Authors of the study amplified TCR beta CDR3 regions from RNA transcripts. The HTBI set primed first-round TCR CDR3 RT-PCR. TCRdb called the multiplex PCR reads again in MiXCR, with one record for every CDR3 protein. Of hundreds of thousands of distinct CDR3 sequences in the sample, roughly a sixth were seen once. Lactation, pregnancy, other autoimmune disease or uncontrolled infection led to exclusion of patients.

The sequenced sample consisted of blood. This chain joins TRBV20-1 and TRBJ2-7; D not resolved. The clonotype comes from a middle-aged woman with Graves' ophthalmopathy. Here the CDR3 reads CSARDQTLSYEQYF. In DNA, the CDR3 is TGCAGTGCTAGAGATCAGACCTTATCCTACGAGCAGTACTTC.